This T cell receptor (beta chain) derives from a study of T-cell reconstitution after alpha-beta-depleted transplantation in children. Unique molecular identifiers were incorporated when the TCRbeta library was constructed. MiXCR, applied by TCRdb to the PCR reads, yields one record per CDR3 protein. The data show roughly 420,000 distinct CDR3 sequences, around 15% seen once. CDR1 and CDR2 (germline): MNHNS, SASEGT. With V trimmed by 6 bases and J by 5 bases, 10 bases remained unmatched. The CDR3 spans 16 residues. J is TRBJ2-3 and V is TRBV6-1; 11 nucleotides align to TRBD2. Sequenced here: PBMCs, mostly from graft donor cells, sampled 360 days after TCRalphabeta/CD19-depleted stem cell transplant. This TCR was recovered from a boy under two years old who had a stem cell transplant for Wiskott-Aldrich syndrome, so the T cells may come from the graft donor. CDR3 coding DNA: TGTGCCAGCAGGACTACGACTAGCGGGGAGGAAGATACGCAGTATTTT. Its protein is CASRTTTSGEEDTQYF.